This TCR beta chain derives from a study of CD8 T cell repertoires and HIV-1 epitope variants. Study outcomes and limitations: Most of the nine antigen-specific clonotypes appeared cross-reactive to autologous or escape variants.

As regards this clone: Antigen unknown.

Method: immunoSEQ multiplex PCR; TCRdb's copy keeps in-frame clones and lacks some. The top ten hold approximately 40% of the sample, which has about 990 clones, roughly 70% seen once. V was shortened by 4 bases and J by 0 bases, with 7 bases between the two germline ends. From germline, CDR1 is LNHDA and CDR2 SQIVND (reference sequence). The CDR3 is 13 amino acids. The sequencing sample was made of cultured CD8+ T cells derived from PBMCs. The V call is TRBV19, the J call TRBJ2-7, with D unresolved. The sequence derives from a male donor with HIV. CDR3 residues: CASSTDGSYEQYF. The CDR3, as DNA: TGTGCCAGTAGTACGGACGGCTCCTACGAGCAGTACTTC.